The present entry profiles one TCR beta chain with its context. Some clones are missing from TCRdb's copy, which holds only in-frame ones; the method was immunoSEQ multiplex PCR. The sample contains some 500,000 clones, approximately 95% of which appear only once. The data originate from a study of shared clonotypes between healthy human individuals. The trim removed 3 bases at V and 4 bases at J, leaving 8 bases unmatched. This CDR3 comprises 15 residues. CDR1 and CDR2 (germline): KGHSH, LQKENI. This TCR came from a woman in her 30s in good health. Sequenced sample: naive CD4+ T cells sorted from blood. Specified subset: CD45RA+ positively selected. V and J are TRBV18 and TRBJ2-7, with 8 nucleotides matching TRBD2. The CDR3 reads CASSPGAGEAYEQYF. CDR3 DNA: TGTGCCAGCTCACCCGGAGCGGGAGAGGCTTACGAGCAGTACTTC.